The 19 T cell receptor beta chains listed next were all sequenced from one sample in a study of neurological immune-mediated disorders. TCRdb passed the 5' RACE reads through MiXCR, listing each CDR3 protein once. The table shows over 50,000 distinct CDR3 sequences, with roughly 4.9% occurring only once. The sample was PBMCs. The source of these receptors is a human donor with multiple sclerosis. The donor label of this sample is uncertain.

This clonotype was seen ten or more times. The rearrangement joins TRBV20-1 to TRBJ1-1; 7 bases fit TRBD1. Germline V gene data show CDR1 as DFQATT and CDR2 as SNEGSKA (reference sequence). The CDR3 loop spans 15 amino acids. Losses at the gene ends were 2 bases for V and 0 bases for J; bases not matched to a gene: 6. Here the CDR3 reads CSARKGGLMNTEAFF. The CDR3, as DNA: TGCAGTGCTAGAAAAGGGGGCCTTATGAACACTGAAGCTTTCTTT.

This clonotype was counted at least ten times. Here the CDR3 DNA reads TGTGCCAGCAAACACAGGGGTCAGCATCAGCCCCAGCATTTT. Residues: CASKHRGQHQPQHF. The gene calls are TRBV6-6 and TRBJ1-5, with 7 nucleotides matching TRBD1. V gave up 7 bases and J gave up 5 bases; unmatched junction bases: 8. This CDR3 comprises 14 residues. Germline CDR1 is MNHNY and CDR2 is SVGAGI (reference sequence).

The table lists this clonotype with a few counts. J is TRBJ2-5 and V is TRBV19, with D possibly matching TRBD1 (6 bases). Germline V CDR1 and CDR2: LNHDA, SQIVND (reference sequence). This CDR3 is built from 14 residues. Trimming removed 1 base from V and 2 bases from J, with 8 bases in between. CDR3 DNA sequence: TGTGCCAGTAGTATAGGACAGGTACAAGAGACCCAGTACTTC. It codes for CASSIGQVQETQYF.

At least ten counts were recorded for this clonotype. This chain links TRBV20-1 with TRBJ1-5; the D is unclear. CDR1 and CDR2 (germline): DFQATT, SNEGSKA (reference sequence). Trimming removed 5 bases at V and 4 bases at J, with 12 bases between. The CDR3 sequence is 13 residues long. This chain's CDR3 is CSAAPGPNQPQHF. DNA of the CDR3: TGCAGTGCTGCTCCGGGCCCAAATCAGCCCCAGCATTTT.

Ten or more counts support this clonotype. The chain combines TRBV5-1 with TRBJ1-2, with D hard to call. Germline V gene sequence: CDR1 SGHRS, CDR2 YFSETQ. This CDR3 is built from 14 residues. V shed 1 base and J shed 4 bases, with 11 bases lying between them. CDR3 sequence: CASSLRPGPYGYTF. The CDR3 nucleotides read TGCGCCAGCAGCTTGAGGCCGGGCCCCTATGGCTACACCTTC.

This clonotype was found many times. The chain employs TRBV5-1 and TRBJ2-1; D tentatively reads TRBD1 or TRBD2 (6 bases each). CDR1 is SGHRS, CDR2 YFSETQ, per germline. The V gene lost 0 bases and the J gene lost 4 bases, with 11 bases spanning the gap. The CDR3 totals 15 residues. The CDR3 sequence is CASSLVGGMYNEQFF. The CDR3 region has the DNA TGCGCCAGCAGCTTGGTAGGGGGGATGTACAATGAGCAGTTCTTC. Combining the CDR3 with reference TRBV5-1 and TRBJ2-1 gives the whole variable domain KAGVTQTPRYLIKTRGQQVTLSCSPISGHRSVSWYQQTPGQGLQFLFEYFSETQRNKGNFPGRFSGRQFSNSRSEMNVSTLELGDSALYLCASSLVGGMYNEQFFGPGTRLTVL.

Ten or more counts support this clonotype. This chain connects TRBV20-1 to TRBJ2-7; 8 nucleotides line up with TRBD1. Germline loops: CDR1 DFQATT, CDR2 SNEGSKA (reference sequence). This CDR3 is built from 15 residues. J gave up 6 bases and V 5 bases, and 15 bases lay outside the gene matches. The CDR3 is CSAEDRTGMGSEQYF. The CDR3 coding sequence is TGCAGTGCTGAAGACCGGACAGGGATGGGGTCCGAGCAGTACTTC.

There are many counts of this clonotype. The genes are TRBV20-1 and TRBJ1-1, with 11 bases aligning to TRBD1. Germline loops: CDR1 DFQATT, CDR2 SNEGSKA (reference sequence). V trimming: 6 bases; J trimming: 6 bases; junction bases outside the gene matches: 18. The CDR3 runs 17 residues. CDR3 region: CSATPSLPGQGDSEAFF. The DNA of the CDR3 is TGCAGTGCCACACCTAGTTTGCCGGGACAGGGGGACTCTGAAGCTTTCTTT.

There are many counts of this clonotype. This sequence joins TRBV10-3 and TRBJ1-1; 12 bases align to TRBD1. The V and J ends lost 10 bases and 5 bases, in that order; junction bases with no gene match: 26. The CDR3 extends over 20 amino acids. Germline CDR1 and CDR2: ENHRY and SYGVKD. The CDR3, as DNA: TGTGCCACCGCCGGGACAGGGGGCAGCGGAGGTCTCAGCGGGATGACTGAAGCTTTCTTT. Protein: CATAGTGGSGGLSGMTEAFF.

V and J are TRBV7-8 and TRBJ2-7, with TRBD1 matching over 7 bases. The CDR3 sequence is 14 residues long. Germline CDR1 reads SGHVS; CDR2 reads FQNEAQ. V gave up 2 bases and J gave up 2 bases; unmatched junction bases: 3. CDR3 amino acids: CASSLYDRAYEQYF. CDR3 nucleotide sequence: TGTGCCAGCAGCTTATACGACAGGGCCTACGAGCAGTACTTC.

Turning to this clonotype: A much larger clone differs by one base, so this may be a read error. The gene calls are TRBV6-6 and TRBJ2-5, with D perhaps matching TRBD1 (6 bases). V lost 5 bases and J lost 7, with 14 bases in between. Germline V gene sequence: CDR1 MNHNY, CDR2 SVGAGI (reference sequence). This CDR3 region has 13 residues. The CDR3 DNA sequence: TGTGCCAGCAGTCTTGAGGGGGTAAGGACCCAGTACTTC. Residues: CASSLEGVRTQYF.

The V and J genes are TRBV18 and TRBJ2-7; D is perhaps TRBD2 (6 bases). CDR3 length: 14 residues. Trimming stripped 3 bases from V and 3 bases from J, with 12 bases between. Germline CDR1 is KGHSH and CDR2 is LQKENI. CDR3 sequence reads: CASSPRGEDYEQYF. DNA for the CDR3: TGTGCCAGCTCACCGCGGGGTGAGGACTACGAGCAGTACTTC.

Many counts were recorded for this clonotype. The chain recombines TRBV2 with TRBJ2-5; D possibly corresponds to TRBD2 (5 bases). CDR3 length: 12 amino acids. The germline V gene has CDR1 SNHLY and CDR2 FYNNEI. V lost 0 bases and J 10 bases, leaving 9 bases between the germline ends. The CDR3 loop is CASSEAGLFQYF. The CDR3 nucleotides are TGTGCCAGCAGTGAAGCTGGACTGTTCCAGTACTTC.

There are many counts of this clonotype. This chain connects TRBV6-1 to TRBJ1-5; the D gene is possibly TRBD1 (5 bases). The germline V gene encodes CDR1 MNHNS and CDR2 SASEGT. CDR3 length: 17 amino acids. V was pared by 0 bases and J by 0 bases, with 12 bases between. The CDR3 DNA is TGTGCCAGCAGTGAAGCGCTTCGACAGTATAGCAATCAGCCCCAGCATTTT. Encoded protein: CASSEALRQYSNQPQHF.

The sample holds many counts of this clonotype. The V gene is TRBV7-8, the J gene TRBJ2-1; 13 positions agree with TRBD2. Germline V gene lookup returns CDR1 SGHVS and CDR2 FQNEAQ. The CDR3 extends over 15 amino acids. V was clipped by 2 bases and J by 8 bases; unmatched bases: 3. The CDR3 DNA reads TGTGCCAGCAGCTTAACTAGCGGGGGGGCATATGAGCAGTTCTTC. The encoded protein is CASSLTSGGAYEQFF.

In its sample, this clonotype was seen many times. The chain employs TRBV5-1 and TRBJ1-1; D may be TRBD1 (5 bases). V gave up 0 bases and J gave up 2 bases, with 11 bases separating them. CDR1 SGHRS and CDR2 YFSETQ come from the germline V gene. The CDR3 consists of 15 residues. As DNA, the CDR3 is TGCGCCAGCAGCTTGGGGCCGGGGGGTAACACTGAAGCTTTCTTT. Translation: CASSLGPGGNTEAFF. The full variable domain, completed using reference TRBV5-1 and TRBJ1-1, is KAGVTQTPRYLIKTRGQQVTLSCSPISGHRSVSWYQQTPGQGLQFLFEYFSETQRNKGNFPGRFSGRQFSNSRSEMNVSTLELGDSALYLCASSLGPGGNTEAFFGQGTRLTVV.

This clonotype appeared many times. V usage is TRBV20-1 and J usage is TRBJ2-1, with 10 nucleotides matching TRBD2. The V gene's germline CDR1 is DFQATT and CDR2 SNEGSKA (reference sequence). V trimming: 1 base; J trimming: 1 base; junction bases outside the gene matches: 4. The CDR3 totals 16 residues. The CDR3 nucleotides read TGCAGTGCTAGAGCTCATAGCGGGGGGTCCTACAATGAGCAGTTCTTC. Protein: CSARAHSGGSYNEQFF.

This clonotype was seen many times. The V call is TRBV4-1, the J call TRBJ2-7, with TRBD1 identical over 10 bases. Germline CDR1 MGHRA, CDR2 YSYEKL. V dropped 1 base and J dropped 2; count of bases not matched to a gene: 11. The CDR3 loop spans 18 amino acids. This CDR3 reads CASSQAPRDRGSPYEQYF. CDR3 nucleotides: TGCGCCAGCAGCCAAGCCCCTCGGGACAGGGGCTCCCCCTACGAGCAGTACTTC.

This clonotype was seen repeatedly, ten times or more. The V and J genes are TRBV7-8 and TRBJ1-6; D gene uncertain. From germline, CDR1 is SGHVS and CDR2 FQNEAQ. The CDR3 runs 14 residues. Trimming took off 1 base at V and 10 bases at J, with 11 bases between the two ends. CDR3 residues: CASSLEGLRSPLHF. The CDR3 nucleotides read TGTGCCAGCAGCTTAGAAGGATTAAGATCACCCCTCCACTTT.